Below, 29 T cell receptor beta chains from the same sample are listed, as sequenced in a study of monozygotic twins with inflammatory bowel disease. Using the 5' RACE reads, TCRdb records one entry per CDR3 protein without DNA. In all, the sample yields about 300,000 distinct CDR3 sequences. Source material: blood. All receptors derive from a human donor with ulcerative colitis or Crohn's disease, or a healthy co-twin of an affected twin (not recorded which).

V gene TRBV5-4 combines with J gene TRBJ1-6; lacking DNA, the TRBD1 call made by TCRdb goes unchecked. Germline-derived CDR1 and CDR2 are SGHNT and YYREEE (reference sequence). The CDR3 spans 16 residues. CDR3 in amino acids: CASSPETGGTHSPLHF. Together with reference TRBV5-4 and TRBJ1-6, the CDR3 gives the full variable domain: ETGVTQSPTHLIKTRGQQVTLRCSSQSGHNTVSWYQQALGQGPQFIFQYYREEENGRGNFPPRFSGLQFPNYSSELNVNALELDDSALYLCASSPETGGTHSPLHFGNGTRLTVT.

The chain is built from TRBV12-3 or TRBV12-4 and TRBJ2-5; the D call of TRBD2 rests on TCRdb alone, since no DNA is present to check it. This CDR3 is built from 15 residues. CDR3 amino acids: CASSYRTSLQETQYF.

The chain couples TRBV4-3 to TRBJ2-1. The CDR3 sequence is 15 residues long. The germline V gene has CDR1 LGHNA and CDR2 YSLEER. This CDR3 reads CASSQVSSSYNEQFF.

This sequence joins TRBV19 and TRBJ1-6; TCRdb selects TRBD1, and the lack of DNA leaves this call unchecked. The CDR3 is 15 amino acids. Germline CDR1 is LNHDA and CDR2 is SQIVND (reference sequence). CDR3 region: CASSSGTGVNSPLHF.

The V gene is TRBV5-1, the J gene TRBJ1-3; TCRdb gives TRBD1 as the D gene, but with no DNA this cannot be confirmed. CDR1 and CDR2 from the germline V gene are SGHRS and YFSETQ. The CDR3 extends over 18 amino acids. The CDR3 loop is CASTLDGGGGASGNTIYF.

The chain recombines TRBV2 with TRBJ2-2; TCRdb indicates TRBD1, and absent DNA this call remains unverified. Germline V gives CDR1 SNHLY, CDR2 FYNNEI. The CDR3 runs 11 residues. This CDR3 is CASTQGRELFF.

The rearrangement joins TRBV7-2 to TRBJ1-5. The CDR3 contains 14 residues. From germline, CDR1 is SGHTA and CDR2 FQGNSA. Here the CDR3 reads CASSPDRRNQPQHF.

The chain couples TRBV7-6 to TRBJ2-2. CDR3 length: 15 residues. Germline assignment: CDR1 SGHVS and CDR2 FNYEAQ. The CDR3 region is CASSSSGSNTGELFF.

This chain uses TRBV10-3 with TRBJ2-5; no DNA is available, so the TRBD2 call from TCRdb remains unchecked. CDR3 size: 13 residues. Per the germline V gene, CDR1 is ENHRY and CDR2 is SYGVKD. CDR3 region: CAISDREGETQYF.

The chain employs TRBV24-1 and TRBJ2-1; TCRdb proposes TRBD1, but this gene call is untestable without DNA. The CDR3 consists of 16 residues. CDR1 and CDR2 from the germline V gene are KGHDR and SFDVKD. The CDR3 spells CATSDSGQLSWFEQFF.

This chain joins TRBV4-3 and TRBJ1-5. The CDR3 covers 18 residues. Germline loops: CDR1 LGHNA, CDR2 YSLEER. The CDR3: CASSQDIWSLASNQPQHF.

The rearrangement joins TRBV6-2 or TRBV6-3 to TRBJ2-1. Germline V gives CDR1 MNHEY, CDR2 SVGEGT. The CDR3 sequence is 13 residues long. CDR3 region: CASRVWVRDEQFF.

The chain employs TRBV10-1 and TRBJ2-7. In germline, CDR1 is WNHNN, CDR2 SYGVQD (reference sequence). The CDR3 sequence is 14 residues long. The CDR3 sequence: CASSELRGSYEQYF.

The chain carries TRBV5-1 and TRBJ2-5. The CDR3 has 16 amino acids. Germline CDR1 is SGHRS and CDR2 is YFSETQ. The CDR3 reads CASSPTFRLHQETQYF.

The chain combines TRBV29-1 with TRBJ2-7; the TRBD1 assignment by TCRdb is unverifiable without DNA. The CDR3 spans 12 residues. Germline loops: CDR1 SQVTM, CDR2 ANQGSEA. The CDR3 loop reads CSGRDRVNEQYF.

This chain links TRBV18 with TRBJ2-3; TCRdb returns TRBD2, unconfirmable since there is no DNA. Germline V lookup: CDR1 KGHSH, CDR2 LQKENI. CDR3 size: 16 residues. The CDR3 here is CASSLGLAGALDTQYF.

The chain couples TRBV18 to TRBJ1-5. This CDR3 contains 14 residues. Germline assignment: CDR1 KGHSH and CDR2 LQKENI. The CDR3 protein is CASSPQYSNQPQHF. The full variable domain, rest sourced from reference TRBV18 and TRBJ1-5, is NAGVMQNPRHLVRRRGQEARLRCSPMKGHSHVYWYRQLPEEGLKFMVYLQKENIIDESGMPKERFSAEFPKEGPSILRIQQVVRGDSAAYFCASSPQYSNQPQHFGDGTRLSIL.

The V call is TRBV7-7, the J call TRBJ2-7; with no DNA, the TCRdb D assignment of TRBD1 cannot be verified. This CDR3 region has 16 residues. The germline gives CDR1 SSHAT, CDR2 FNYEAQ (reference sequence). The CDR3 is CASSPQLGGFSYEQYF.

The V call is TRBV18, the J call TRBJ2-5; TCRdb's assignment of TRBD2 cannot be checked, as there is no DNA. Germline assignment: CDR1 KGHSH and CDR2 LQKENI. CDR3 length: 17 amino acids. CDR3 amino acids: CASSPRPQGSSQETQYF.

CDR3 sequence reads: CSARQGSTGELFF. This chain joins TRBV20-1 and TRBJ2-2; no DNA is available, so the TRBD1 call from TCRdb remains unchecked. The germline CDR1 and CDR2 sequences are DFQATT and SNEGSKA (reference sequence). The CDR3 totals 13 residues.

The CDR3 region is CASSHARDGTGRAKTQYF. The chain employs TRBV11-2 and TRBJ2-5; the TCRdb D gene call, TRBD1, has no DNA to confirm it. The CDR3 totals 18 residues. Germline loops: CDR1 SGHAT, CDR2 FQNNGV.

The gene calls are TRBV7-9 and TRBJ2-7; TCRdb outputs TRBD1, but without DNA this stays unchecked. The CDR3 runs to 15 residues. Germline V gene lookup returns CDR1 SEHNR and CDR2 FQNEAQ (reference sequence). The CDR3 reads CASSLEGRNSYEQYF.

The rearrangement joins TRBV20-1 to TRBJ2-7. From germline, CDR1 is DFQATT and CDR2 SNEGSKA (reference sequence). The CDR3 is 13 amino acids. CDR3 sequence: CSASPGSSYEQYF.

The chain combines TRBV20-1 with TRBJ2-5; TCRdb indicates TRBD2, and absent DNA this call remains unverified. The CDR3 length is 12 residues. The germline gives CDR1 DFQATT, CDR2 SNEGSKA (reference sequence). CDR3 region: CSADSGVETQYF.

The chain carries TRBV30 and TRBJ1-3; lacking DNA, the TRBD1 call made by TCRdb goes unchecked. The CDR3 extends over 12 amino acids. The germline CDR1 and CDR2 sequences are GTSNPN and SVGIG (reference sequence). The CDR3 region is CAWNRGGNTIYF.

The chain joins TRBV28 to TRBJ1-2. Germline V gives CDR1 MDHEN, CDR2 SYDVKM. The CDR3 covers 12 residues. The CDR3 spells CASSFGGAGYTF.

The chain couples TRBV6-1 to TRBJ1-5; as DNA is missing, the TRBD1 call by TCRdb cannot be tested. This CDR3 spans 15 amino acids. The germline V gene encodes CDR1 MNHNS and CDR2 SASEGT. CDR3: CASDYEGAYNQPQHF.

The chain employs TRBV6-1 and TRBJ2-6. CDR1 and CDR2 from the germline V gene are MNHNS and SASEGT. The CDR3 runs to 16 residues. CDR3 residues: CASSESYSSGANVLTF.

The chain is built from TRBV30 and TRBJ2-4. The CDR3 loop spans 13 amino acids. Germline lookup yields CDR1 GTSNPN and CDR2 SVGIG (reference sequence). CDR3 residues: CAWSASSKNIQYF.